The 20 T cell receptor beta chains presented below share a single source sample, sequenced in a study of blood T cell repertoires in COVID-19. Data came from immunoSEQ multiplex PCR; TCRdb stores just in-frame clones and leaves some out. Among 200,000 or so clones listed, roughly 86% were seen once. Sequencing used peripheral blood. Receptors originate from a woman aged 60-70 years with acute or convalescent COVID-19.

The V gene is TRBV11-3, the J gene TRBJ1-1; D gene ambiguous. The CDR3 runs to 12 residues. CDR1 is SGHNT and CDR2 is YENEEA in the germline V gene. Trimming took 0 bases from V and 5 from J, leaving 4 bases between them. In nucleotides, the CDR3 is TGTGCCAGCAGCTTAGACGGTACTGAAGCTTTCTTT. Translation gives CASSLDGTEAFF.

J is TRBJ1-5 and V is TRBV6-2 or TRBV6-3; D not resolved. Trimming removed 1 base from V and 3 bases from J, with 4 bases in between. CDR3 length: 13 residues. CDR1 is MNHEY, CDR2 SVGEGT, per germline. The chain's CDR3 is CASSYWANQPQHF. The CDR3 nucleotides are TGTGCCAGCAGTTACTGGGCCAATCAGCCCCAGCATTTT.

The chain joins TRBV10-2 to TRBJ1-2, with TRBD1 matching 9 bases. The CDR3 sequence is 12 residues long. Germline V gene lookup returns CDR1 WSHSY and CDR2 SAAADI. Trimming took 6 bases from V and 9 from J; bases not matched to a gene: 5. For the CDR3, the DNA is TGCGCCAGCAGACCGGACAGGGGTCGCTACACCTTC. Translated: CASRPDRGRYTF.

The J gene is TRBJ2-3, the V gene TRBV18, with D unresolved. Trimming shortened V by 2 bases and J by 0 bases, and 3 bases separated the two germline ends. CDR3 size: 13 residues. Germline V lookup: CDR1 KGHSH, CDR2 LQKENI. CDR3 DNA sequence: TGTGCCAGCTCACCAATAAGCACAGATACGCAGTATTTT. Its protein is CASSPISTDTQYF.

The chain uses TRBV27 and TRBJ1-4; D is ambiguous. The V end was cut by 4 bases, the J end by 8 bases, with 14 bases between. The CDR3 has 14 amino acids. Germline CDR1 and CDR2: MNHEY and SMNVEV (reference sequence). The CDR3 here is CASSSWQDGEKLFF. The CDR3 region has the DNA TGTGCCAGCAGTTCCTGGCAGGATGGAGAAAAACTGTTTTTT.

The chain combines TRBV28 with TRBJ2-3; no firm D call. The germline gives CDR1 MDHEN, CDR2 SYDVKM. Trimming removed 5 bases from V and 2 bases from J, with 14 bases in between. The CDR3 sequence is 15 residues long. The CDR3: CASSHFLGSTDTQYF. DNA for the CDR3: TGTGCCAGCAGTCACTTCCTAGGATCCACAGATACGCAGTATTTT.

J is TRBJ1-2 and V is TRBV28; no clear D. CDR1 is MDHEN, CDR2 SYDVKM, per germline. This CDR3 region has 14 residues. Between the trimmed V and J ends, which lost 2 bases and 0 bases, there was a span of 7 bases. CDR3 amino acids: CASSLTRANYGYTF. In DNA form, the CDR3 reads TGTGCCAGCAGTTTAACCCGAGCTAACTATGGCTACACCTTC.

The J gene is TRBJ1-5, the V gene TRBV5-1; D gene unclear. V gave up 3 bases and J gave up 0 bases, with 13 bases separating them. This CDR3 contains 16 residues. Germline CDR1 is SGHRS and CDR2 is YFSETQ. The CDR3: CASSSNGVYSNQPQHF. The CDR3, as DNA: TGCGCCAGCAGCTCCAACGGGGTTTATAGCAATCAGCCCCAGCATTTT.

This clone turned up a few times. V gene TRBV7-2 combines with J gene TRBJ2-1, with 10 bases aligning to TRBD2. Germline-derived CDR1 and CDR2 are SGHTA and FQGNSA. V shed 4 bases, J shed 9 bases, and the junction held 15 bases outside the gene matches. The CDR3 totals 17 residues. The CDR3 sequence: CASSSQSLAGDLFEQFF. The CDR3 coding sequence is TGTGCCAGCAGCTCCCAATCCCTAGCGGGAGACTTATTTGAGCAGTTCTTC.

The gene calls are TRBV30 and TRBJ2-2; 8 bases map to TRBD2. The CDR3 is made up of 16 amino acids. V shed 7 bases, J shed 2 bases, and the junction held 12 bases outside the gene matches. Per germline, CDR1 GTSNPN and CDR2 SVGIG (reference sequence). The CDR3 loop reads CAFSLGAGANTGELFF. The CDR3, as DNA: TGTGCCTTTTCCCTTGGAGCGGGGGCTAACACCGGGGAGCTGTTTTTT.

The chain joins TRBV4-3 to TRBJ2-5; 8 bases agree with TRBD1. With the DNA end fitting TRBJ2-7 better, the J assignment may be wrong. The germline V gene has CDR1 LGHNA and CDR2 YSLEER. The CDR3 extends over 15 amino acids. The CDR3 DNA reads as TGCGCCAGCAGCCAGTCCGGGACAGGATCCCTCGAGCAGTACTTC. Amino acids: CASSQSGTGSLEQYF.

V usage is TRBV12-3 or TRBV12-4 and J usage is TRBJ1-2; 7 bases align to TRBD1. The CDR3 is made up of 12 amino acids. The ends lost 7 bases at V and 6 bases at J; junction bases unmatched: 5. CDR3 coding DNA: TGTGCCAGCACTCTTACAGGGGATGGCTACACCTTC. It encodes CASTLTGDGYTF.

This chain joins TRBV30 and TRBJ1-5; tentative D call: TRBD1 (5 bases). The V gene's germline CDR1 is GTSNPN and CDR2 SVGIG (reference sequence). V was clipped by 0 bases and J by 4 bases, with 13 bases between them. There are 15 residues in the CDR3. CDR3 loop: CAWSVGLGGNQPQHF. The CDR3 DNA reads TGTGCCTGGAGTGTTGGCCTTGGGGGGAATCAGCCCCAGCATTTT.

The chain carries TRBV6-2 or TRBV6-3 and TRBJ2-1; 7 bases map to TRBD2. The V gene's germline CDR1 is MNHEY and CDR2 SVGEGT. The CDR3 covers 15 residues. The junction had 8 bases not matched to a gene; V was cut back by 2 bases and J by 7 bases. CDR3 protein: CASSYVGLGVNEQFF. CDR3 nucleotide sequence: TGTGCCAGCAGTTACGTAGGACTAGGGGTGAATGAGCAGTTCTTC.

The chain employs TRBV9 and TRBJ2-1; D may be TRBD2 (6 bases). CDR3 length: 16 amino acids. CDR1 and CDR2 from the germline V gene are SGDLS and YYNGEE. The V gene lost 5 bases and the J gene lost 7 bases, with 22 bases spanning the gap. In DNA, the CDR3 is TGTGCCAGCAGTCTACGACTAGGGGCAGGAGAGAATGAGCAGTTCTTC. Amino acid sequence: CASSLRLGAGENEQFF.

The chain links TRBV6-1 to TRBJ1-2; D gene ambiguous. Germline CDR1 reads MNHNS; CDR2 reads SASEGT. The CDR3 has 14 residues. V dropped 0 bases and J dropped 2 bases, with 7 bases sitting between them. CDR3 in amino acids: CASSEASRNYGYTF. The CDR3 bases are TGTGCCAGCAGTGAAGCCTCCAGGAACTATGGCTACACCTTC.

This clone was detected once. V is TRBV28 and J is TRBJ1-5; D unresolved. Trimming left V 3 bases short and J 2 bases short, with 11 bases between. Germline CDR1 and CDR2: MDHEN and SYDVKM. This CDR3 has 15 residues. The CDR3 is CASSFVGVRNQPQHF. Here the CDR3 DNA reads TGTGCCAGCAGTTTTGTGGGAGTTCGCAATCAGCCCCAGCATTTT.

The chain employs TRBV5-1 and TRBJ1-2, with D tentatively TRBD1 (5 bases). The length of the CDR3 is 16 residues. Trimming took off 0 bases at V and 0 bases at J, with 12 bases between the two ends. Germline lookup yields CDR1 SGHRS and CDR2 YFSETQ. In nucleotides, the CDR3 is TGCGCCAGCAGCTTGGAAGGGGCGGCACCTAACTATGGCTACACCTTC. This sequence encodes CASSLEGAAPNYGYTF.

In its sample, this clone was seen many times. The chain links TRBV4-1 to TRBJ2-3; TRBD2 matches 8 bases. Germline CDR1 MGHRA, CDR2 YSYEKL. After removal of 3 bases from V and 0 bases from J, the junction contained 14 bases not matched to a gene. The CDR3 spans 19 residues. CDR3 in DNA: TGCGCCAGCAGCCAGAGGAAAGCGGGAGTTCCTAGTAGCACAGATACGCAGTATTTT. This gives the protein CASSQRKAGVPSSTDTQYF.

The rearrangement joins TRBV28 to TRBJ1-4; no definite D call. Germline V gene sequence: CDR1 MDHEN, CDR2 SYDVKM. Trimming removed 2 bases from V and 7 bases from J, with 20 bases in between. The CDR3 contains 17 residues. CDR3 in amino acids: CASSLRVGRVKGEKLFF. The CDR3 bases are TGTGCCAGCAGTTTACGCGTCGGGAGGGTAAAAGGTGAAAAACTGTTTTTT.